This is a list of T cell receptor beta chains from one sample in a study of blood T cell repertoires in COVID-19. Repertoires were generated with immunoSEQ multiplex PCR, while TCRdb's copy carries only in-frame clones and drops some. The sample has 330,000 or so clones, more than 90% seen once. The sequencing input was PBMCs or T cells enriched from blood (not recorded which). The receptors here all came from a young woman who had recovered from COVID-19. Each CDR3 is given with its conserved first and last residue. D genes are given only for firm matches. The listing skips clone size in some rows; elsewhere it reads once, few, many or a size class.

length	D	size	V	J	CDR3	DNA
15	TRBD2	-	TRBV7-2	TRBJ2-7	CASSSASGRALEQYF	TGTGCCAGCAGCTCCGCTAGCGGGAGGGCCCTCGAGCAGTACTTC
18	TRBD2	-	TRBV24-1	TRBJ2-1	CATSEFGSGSWSYNEQFF	TGTGCCACCAGTGAGTTTGGAAGCGGGAGTTGGTCCTACAATGAGCAGTTCTTC
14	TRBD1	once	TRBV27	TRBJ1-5	CASSLVTGDQPQHF	TGTGCCAGCAGTTTAGTGACAGGGGACCAGCCCCAGCATTTT
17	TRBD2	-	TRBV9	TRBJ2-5	CASSSRPLAGGQETQYF	TGTGCCAGCAGCTCCCGCCCACTAGCGGGGGGCCAAGAGACCCAGTACTTC
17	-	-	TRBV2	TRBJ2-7	CASSDREEGLGKDEQYF	TGTGCCAGCAGTGATAGAGAGGAGGGTCTAGGGAAGGACGAGCAGTACTTC
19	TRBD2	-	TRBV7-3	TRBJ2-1	CASSLKGSGGRMSYNEQFF	TGTGCCAGCAGCTTAAAGGGCAGCGGGGGCCGGATGTCCTACAATGAGCAGTTCTTC
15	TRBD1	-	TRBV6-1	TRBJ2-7	CASSLDRGPIGEQYF	TGTGCCAGCAGTTTAGACAGGGGACCCATCGGAGAGCAGTACTTC
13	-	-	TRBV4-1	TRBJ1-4	CASSLGPNEKLFF	TGCGCCAGCAGCCTGGGCCCGAATGAAAAACTGTTTTTT
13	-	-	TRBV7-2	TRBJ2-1	CASSLTGGPGQFF	TGTGCCAGCAGCTTAACAGGTGGGCCCGGGCAGTTCTTC
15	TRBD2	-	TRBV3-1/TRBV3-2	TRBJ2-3	CAPPPAGGRGDTQYF	TGTGCCCCCCCTCCAGCGGGAGGGCGGGGAGATACGCAGTATTTT
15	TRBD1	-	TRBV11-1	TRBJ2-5	CASSLQGQIKETQYF	TGTGCCAGCAGCTTGCAGGGACAGATAAAAGAGACCCAGTACTTC
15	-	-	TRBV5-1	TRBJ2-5	CASSLGQVSGETQYF	TGCGCCAGCAGCTTGGGACAGGTCTCCGGAGAGACCCAGTACTTC
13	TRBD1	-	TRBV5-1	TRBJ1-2	CASSPQGAQGYTF	TGCGCCAGCAGCCCACAGGGGGCGCAGGGCTACACCTTC
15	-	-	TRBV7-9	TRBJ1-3	CASAPTGSTGNTIYF	TGTGCCAGCGCCCCAACAGGGAGTACAGGAAACACCATATATTTT
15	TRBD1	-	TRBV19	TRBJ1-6	CASSIATGGNSPLHF	TGTGCCAGTAGTATAGCGACAGGGGGAAATTCACCCCTCCACTTT
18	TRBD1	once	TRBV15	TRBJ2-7	CATSREGPGTGDLYEQYF	TGTGCCACCAGCAGAGAGGGACCAGGTACAGGGGATCTCTACGAGCAGTACTTC
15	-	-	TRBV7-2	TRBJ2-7	CASSLQTGSSYEQYF	TGTGCCAGCAGCTTACAAACGGGGAGCTCCTACGAGCAGTACTTC
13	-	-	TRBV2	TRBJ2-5	CASSEEGPETQYF	TGTGCCAGCAGTGAAGAGGGGCCAGAGACCCAGTACTTC
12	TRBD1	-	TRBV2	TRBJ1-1	CASRLTGGGAFF	TGTGCCAGCAGACTGACAGGGGGTGGAGCTTTCTTT
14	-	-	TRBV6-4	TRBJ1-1	CASSPQGWGTEAFF	TGTGCCAGCAGTCCTCAGGGATGGGGCACTGAAGCTTTCTTT
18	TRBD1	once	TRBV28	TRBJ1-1	CASSGSPGQGSVNTEAFF	TGTGCCAGCAGCGGTTCCCCGGGACAGGGGTCCGTGAACACTGAAGCTTTCTTT
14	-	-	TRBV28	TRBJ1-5	CASSLMGAIQPQHF	TGTGCCAGCAGTTTGATGGGGGCTATTCAGCCCCAGCATTTT
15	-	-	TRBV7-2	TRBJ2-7	CASSQGGGSQYEQYF	TGTGCCAGCAGCCAAGGGGGGGGCTCCCAATACGAGCAGTACTTC
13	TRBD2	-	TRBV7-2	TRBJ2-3	CASSLQREGGQYF	TGTGCCAGCAGCTTACAGCGGGAGGGAGGGCAGTATTTT
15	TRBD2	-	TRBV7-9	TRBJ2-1	CASSFREGRGNEQFF	TGTGCCAGCAGCTTCCGGGAGGGCCGGGGCAATGAGCAGTTCTTC
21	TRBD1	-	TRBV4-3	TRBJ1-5	CASSQELGGTGSEYSNQPQHF	TGCGCCAGCAGCCAAGAGTTAGGGGGGACAGGGAGCGAGTATAGCAATCAGCCCCAGCATTTT